What follows are 25 T cell receptor beta chains derived from one specimen sequenced in a study of T-cell memory formation after mild COVID-19. TCRdb redid the calling of the 5' RACE reads with MiXCR, one entry per CDR3 protein. The table lists 380,000 or so distinct CDR3 sequences, about 13% of them singletons. What was sequenced was PBMCs or a T cell subset sorted from them (not recorded which). The source of these receptors is a young man who had mild COVID-19 (a few samples of this study predate the infection). Cell type and time point are not known.

This clonotype has just a few counts. The chain links TRBV20-1 to TRBJ1-6, with TRBD1 identical over 7 bases. The germline gives CDR1 DFQATT, CDR2 SNEGSKA (reference sequence). V shed 0 bases and J 0 bases; nucleotides not matched to a gene: 8. This CDR3 has 18 residues. The CDR3 sequence is CSARDLGTASSYNSPLHF. The CDR3 DNA follows: TGCAGTGCTAGAGATCTTGGGACAGCGAGCTCCTATAATTCACCCCTCCACTTT.

J is TRBJ2-1 and V is TRBV4-1; 8 nucleotides align to TRBD2. Per the germline V gene, CDR1 is MGHRA and CDR2 is YSYEKL. This CDR3 comprises 16 residues. The J segment lost 2 bases and the V segment lost 1 base, leaving 4 bases of the junction unmatched. The CDR3 DNA follows: TGCGCCAGCAGCCAAGTCGCGGGGGGTCCCTACAATGAGCAGTTCTTC. Translation: CASSQVAGGPYNEQFF.

J is TRBJ2-7 and V is TRBV7-9, with D maybe TRBD1 (6 bases). Germline V gene data show CDR1 as SEHNR and CDR2 as FQNEAQ (reference sequence). V was pared by 7 bases and J by 1 base, with 17 bases between. The CDR3 is 15 residues long. CDR3 in DNA: TGTGCCAGCACCCACCGGGACACATATTCCTACGAGCAGTACTTC. Protein product: CASTHRDTYSYEQYF.

The V and J genes are TRBV6-5 and TRBJ1-1, with a weak D call TRBD1 (5 bases). V was cut by 0 bases and J by 8 bases, with 10 bases left in between. This CDR3 has 13 amino acids. Germline V gives CDR1 MNHEY, CDR2 SVGAGI. In DNA, the CDR3 is TGTGCCAGCAGTTACTCGATAGGGGCCGAAGCTTTCTTT. It yields the protein CASSYSIGAEAFF.

DNA of the CDR3: TGTGCCAGCAGCTTACCTCCCAACACCGGGGAGCTGTTTTTT. This encodes CASSLPPNTGELFF. V usage is TRBV7-2 and J usage is TRBJ2-2, with no clear D. The CDR3 loop spans 14 amino acids. Germline loops: CDR1 SGHTA, CDR2 FQGNSA. The V end lost 2 bases, the J end lost 2 bases, and 6 bases lay between the germline ends. Variable domain in full (rest from reference TRBV7-2 and TRBJ2-2): GAGVSQSPSNKVTEKGKDVELRCDPISGHTALYWYRQSLGQGLEFLIYFQGNSAPDKSGLPSDRFSAERTGGSVSTLTIQRTQQEDSAVYLCASSLPPNTGELFFGEGSRLTVL.

V usage is TRBV20-1 and J usage is TRBJ1-6, with a tentative D call TRBD1 (5 bases). The V gene's germline CDR1 is DFQATT and CDR2 SNEGSKA (reference sequence). Between the trimmed V and J ends, which lost 1 base and 7 bases, there was a span of 11 bases. This CDR3 has 14 amino acids. CDR3 sequence: CSARGPRVNSPLHF. Here the CDR3 DNA reads TGCAGTGCTAGAGGGCCCAGGGTGAATTCACCCCTCCACTTT.

This clonotype was recorded at least ten times. The chain uses TRBV2 and TRBJ2-5; D is unclear. The germline V gene has CDR1 SNHLY and CDR2 FYNNEI. V shed 1 base and J shed 5 bases, with 2 bases lying between them. The CDR3 consists of 11 residues. The CDR3: CASSEEETQYF. The CDR3 DNA reads TGTGCCAGCAGTGAAGAGGAGACCCAGTACTTC.

There are many counts of this clonotype. The chain recombines TRBV6-5 with TRBJ2-5; D remains unclear. The CDR3 covers 14 residues. The germline V and J ends were trimmed by 6 bases and 2 bases, with 13 bases remaining between them. Germline-derived CDR1 and CDR2 are MNHEY and SVGAGI. The CDR3 bases are TGTGCCAGCAGCCCATTCGGTGGTCAAGAGACCCAGTACTTC. Protein product: CASSPFGGQETQYF.

This clonotype was counted only a few times. The CDR3 reads CASSSADSDLFF. The CDR3 DNA follows: TGTGCCAGCAGCTCCGCGGACAGTGACCTGTTTTTT. The chain employs TRBV7-9 and TRBJ1-4; the D gene is possibly TRBD1 (6 bases). The V gene lost 4 bases and the J gene lost 14 bases, with 14 bases spanning the gap. The CDR3 has 12 amino acids. The germline V gene has CDR1 SEHNR and CDR2 FQNEAQ (reference sequence). The full variable domain, in which reference TRBV7-9 and TRBJ1-4 provide the parts outside the CDR3, is DTGVSQNPRHKITKRGQNVTFRCDPISEHNRLYWYRQTLGQGPEFLTYFQNEAQLEKSRLLSDRFSAERPKGSFSTLEIQRTEQGDSAMYLCASSSADSDLFFGSGTQLSVL.

This clonotype has only a few counts. The chain couples TRBV11-2 to TRBJ2-5; 7 nucleotides match TRBD2. The germline CDR1 and CDR2 sequences are SGHAT and FQNNGV. The CDR3 is 14 amino acids. V was pared by 5 bases and J by 10 bases, with 13 bases of the junction left unmatched. The CDR3 nucleotides read TGTGCCAGCAGCGATACAAGCGGGGATTTCCACCAGTACTTC. Translation gives CASSDTSGDFHQYF. The complete variable domain, with remaining parts taken from reference TRBV11-2 and TRBJ2-5, reads EAGVAQSPRYKIIEKRQSVAFWCNPISGHATLYWYQQILGQGPKLLIQFQNNGVVDDSQLPKDRFSAERLKGVDSTLKIQPAKLEDSAVYLCASSDTSGDFHQYFGPGTRLLVL.

In this sample, this clonotype turned up many times. The chain couples TRBV12-3 or TRBV12-4 to TRBJ2-2; 7 bases are shared with TRBD1. CDR3 size: 15 residues. V shed 3 bases and J 0 bases; nucleotides not matched to a gene: 1. The CDR3 DNA sequence: TGTGCCAGCAGTTTCCAGGGGGCGAACACCGGGGAGCTGTTTTTT. Translated: CASSFQGANTGELFF.

The chain links TRBV5-1 to TRBJ1-1; the match to TRBD1 covers 11 bases. This CDR3 region has 14 residues. V trimming: 4 bases; J trimming: 5 bases; junction bases outside the gene matches: 4. In germline, CDR1 is SGHRS, CDR2 YFSETQ. Here the CDR3 reads CASSKDRGPTEAFF. The CDR3 coding sequence is TGCGCCAGCAGCAAGGACAGGGGGCCTACTGAAGCTTTCTTT.

This clonotype was counted a few times. The CDR3 is CATTGSVNAYEQYV. The CDR3 coding sequence is TGTGCCACCACCGGGAGTGTAAATGCCTACGAGCAGTACGTC. This chain connects TRBV6-1 to TRBJ2-7; perhaps TRBD2 as D (6 bases). Between the trimmed V and J ends, which lost 10 bases and 2 bases, there was a span of 18 bases. The CDR3 loop spans 14 amino acids. The germline CDR1 and CDR2 sequences are MNHNS and SASEGT.

The table lists this clonotype with a few counts. The chain employs TRBV4-3 and TRBJ1-2; D may be TRBD1 (5 bases). V was cut by 0 bases and J by 5 bases, with 13 bases left in between. This CDR3 is 15 amino acids long. CDR1 is LGHNA and CDR2 is YSLEER in the germline V gene. The CDR3 here is CASSQDVGQDYGYTF. In DNA form, the CDR3 reads TGCGCCAGCAGCCAAGATGTGGGGCAGGATTATGGCTACACCTTC.

This clonotype was detected a few times. The chain combines TRBV2 with TRBJ2-2, with a tentative D call TRBD1 (8 bases). Germline lookup yields CDR1 SNHLY and CDR2 FYNNEI. The germline V and J ends were trimmed by 7 bases and 5 bases, with 20 bases remaining between them. This CDR3 is 16 amino acids long. CDR3 in DNA: TGTGCCAGCACAAGACCAACAGGGGGGGAAACCGGGGAGCTGTTTTTT. It yields the protein CASTRPTGGETGELFF.

This clonotype has ten or more counts. The chain employs TRBV11-3 and TRBJ2-3; 7 bases agree with TRBD2. This CDR3 comprises 15 residues. V was pared by 0 bases and J by 1 base, with 1 base of the junction left unmatched. Germline V gene sequence: CDR1 SGHNT, CDR2 YENEEA. The CDR3 reads CASSLDGGGTDTQYF. In DNA, the CDR3 is TGTGCCAGCAGCTTAGATGGGGGGGGCACAGATACGCAGTATTTT. Full variable domain (missing parts from reference TRBV11-3 and TRBJ2-3): EAGVVQSPRYKIIEKKQPVAFWCNPISGHNTLYWYLQNLGQGPELLIRYENEEAVDDSQLPKDRFSAERLKGVDSTLKIQPAELGDSAVYLCASSLDGGGTDTQYFGPGTRLTVL.

DNA for the CDR3: TGTGCCAGCAACATCTCTCCGGGAGATACGCAGTATTTT. It encodes CASNISPGDTQYF. V gene TRBV2 combines with J gene TRBJ2-3; D is unclear. V shed 7 bases and J shed 5 bases, with 13 bases lying between them. CDR1 is SNHLY, CDR2 FYNNEI, per germline. CDR3 size: 13 residues.

The chain couples TRBV4-1 to TRBJ2-3, with D hard to call. The CDR3 extends over 15 amino acids. Trimming cost V 3 bases and J 4 bases, with 14 bases left between them. Germline CDR1 reads MGHRA; CDR2 reads YSYEKL. DNA for the CDR3: TGCGCCAGCAGCCAGCTTCTAGTAGTGGCAGATACGCAGTATTTT. This sequence encodes CASSQLLVVADTQYF.

The chain combines TRBV7-2 with TRBJ1-6; D unresolved. The V end lost 5 bases, the J end lost 6 bases, and 5 bases lay between the germline ends. Per germline, CDR1 SGHTA and CDR2 FQGNSA. The length of the CDR3 is 12 residues. DNA for the CDR3: TGTGCCAGCAGCGATGTTAATTCACCCCTCCACTTT. This gives the protein CASSDVNSPLHF. Based on the CDR3 plus reference TRBV7-2 and TRBJ1-6, the full variable domain is GAGVSQSPSNKVTEKGKDVELRCDPISGHTALYWYRQSLGQGLEFLIYFQGNSAPDKSGLPSDRFSAERTGGSVSTLTIQRTQQEDSAVYLCASSDVNSPLHFGNGTRLTVT.

The rearrangement joins TRBV9 to TRBJ2-1, with a weak D call TRBD1 (5 bases). The CDR3 runs 18 residues. Trimming pared 3 bases from V and 0 bases from J, leaving 19 bases between. The germline CDR1 and CDR2 sequences are SGDLS and YYNGEE. The CDR3 coding sequence is TGTGCCAGCAGCGCAGAAGTGACAGCGACCACCTCCTACAATGAGCAGTTCTTC. It is translated as CASSAEVTATTSYNEQFF.

V and J are TRBV15 and TRBJ1-1; D is uncertain. Germline V lookup: CDR1 LNHNV, CDR2 YYDKDF (reference sequence). The CDR3 contains 13 residues. Trimming removed 0 bases at V and 1 base at J, with 3 bases between. CDR3 bases: TGTGCCACCAGCAGAGATGGGAACACTGAAGCTTTCTTT. This translates into CATSRDGNTEAFF.

CDR3 DNA sequence: TGTGCCAGCAGCCATACTAGCGGGGGGGCTCCCGAGACCCAGTACTTC. Its translation is CASSHTSGGAPETQYF. The chain uses TRBV4-2 and TRBJ2-5, with 13 bases aligning to TRBD2. V trimming: 3 bases; J trimming: 5 bases; junction bases outside the gene matches: 6. This CDR3 is built from 16 residues. Germline V lookup: CDR1 LGHNA, CDR2 YNFKEQ.

The rearrangement links TRBV6-6 to TRBJ2-5; 9 positions agree with TRBD2. Germline CDR1 is MNHNY and CDR2 is SVGAGI (reference sequence). The CDR3 length is 13 residues. V trimming: 8 bases; J trimming: 3 bases; junction bases outside the gene matches: 4. CDR3 in amino acids: CASGIAGEETQYF. CDR3 sequence (DNA): TGTGCCAGCGGAATAGCGGGGGAAGAGACCCAGTACTTC.

The rearrangement uses TRBV9 and TRBJ2-3; D is possibly TRBD2 (6 bases). V dropped 0 bases and J dropped 6 bases, with 14 bases sitting between them. The CDR3 contains 15 residues. Germline V gene sequence: CDR1 SGDLS, CDR2 YYNGEE. This chain's CDR3 is CASSVGGGVPDTQYF. CDR3 DNA sequence: TGTGCCAGCAGCGTAGGCGGAGGGGTCCCCGATACGCAGTATTTT.

This clonotype was counted a few times. The rearrangement joins TRBV4-1 to TRBJ2-5, with D possibly TRBD2 on 5 matching bases. The CDR3 is 15 amino acids. Between the trimmed V and J ends, which lost 3 bases and 5 bases, there was a span of 16 bases. Per the germline V gene, CDR1 is MGHRA and CDR2 is YSYEKL. In nucleotides, the CDR3 is TGCGCCAGCAGCCATGATGGAGGATTCGGGGAGACCCAGTACTTC. This codes for CASSHDGGFGETQYF.